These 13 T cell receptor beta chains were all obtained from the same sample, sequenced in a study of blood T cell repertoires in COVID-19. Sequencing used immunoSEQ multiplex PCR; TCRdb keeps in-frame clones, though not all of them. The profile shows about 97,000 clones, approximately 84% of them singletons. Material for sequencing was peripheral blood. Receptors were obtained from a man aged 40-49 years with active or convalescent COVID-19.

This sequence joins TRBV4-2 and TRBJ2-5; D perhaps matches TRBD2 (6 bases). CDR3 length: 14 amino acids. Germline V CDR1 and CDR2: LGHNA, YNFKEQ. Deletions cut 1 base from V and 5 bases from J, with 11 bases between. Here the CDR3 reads CASSQAGAGETQYF. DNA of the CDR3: TGTGCCAGCAGCCAAGCAGGTGCGGGGGAGACCCAGTACTTC.

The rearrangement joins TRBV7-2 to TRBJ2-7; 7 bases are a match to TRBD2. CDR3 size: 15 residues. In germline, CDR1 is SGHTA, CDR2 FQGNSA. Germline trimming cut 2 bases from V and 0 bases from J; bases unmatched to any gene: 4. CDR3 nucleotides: TGTGCCAGCAGCTTAAGCGGGACGAGCTCCTACGAGCAGTACTTC. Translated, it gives CASSLSGTSSYEQYF.

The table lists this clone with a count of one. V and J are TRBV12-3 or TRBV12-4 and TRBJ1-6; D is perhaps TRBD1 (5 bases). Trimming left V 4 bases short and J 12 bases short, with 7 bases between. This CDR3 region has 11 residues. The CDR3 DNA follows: TGTGCCAGCAGTTCGGGGGGACCCCTCCACTTT. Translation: CASSSGGPLHF.

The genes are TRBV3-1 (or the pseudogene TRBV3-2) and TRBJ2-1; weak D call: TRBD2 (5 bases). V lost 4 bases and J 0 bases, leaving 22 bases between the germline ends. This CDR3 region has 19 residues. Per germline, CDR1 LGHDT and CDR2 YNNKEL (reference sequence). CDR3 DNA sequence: TGTGCCAGCAGCCCTTCTAACCGTTTACTGGGGAGCTCCTACAATGAGCAGTTCTTC. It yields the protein CASSPSNRLLGSSYNEQFF.

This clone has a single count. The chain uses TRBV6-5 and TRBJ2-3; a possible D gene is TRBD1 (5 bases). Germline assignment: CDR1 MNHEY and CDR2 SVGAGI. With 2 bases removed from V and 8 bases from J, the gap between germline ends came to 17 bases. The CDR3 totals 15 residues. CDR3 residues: CASSYDGAVASTQYF. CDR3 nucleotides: TGTGCCAGCAGTTACGATGGGGCCGTTGCGTCTACGCAGTATTTT.

The CDR3 nucleotides are TGTGCCAGCAGCTCCCAATCCTCGACAGGAATTCGTGGAGGCTACACCTTC. This encodes CASSSQSSTGIRGGYTF. V is TRBV11-2 and J is TRBJ1-2; D perhaps matches TRBD1 (6 bases). The germline V and J ends were trimmed by 4 bases and 8 bases, with 26 bases remaining between them. The CDR3 consists of 17 residues. Germline lookup yields CDR1 SGHAT and CDR2 FQNNGV.

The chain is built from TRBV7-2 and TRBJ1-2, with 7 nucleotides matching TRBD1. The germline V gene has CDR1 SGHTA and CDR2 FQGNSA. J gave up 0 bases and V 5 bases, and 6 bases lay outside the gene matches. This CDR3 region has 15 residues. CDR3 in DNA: TGTGCCAGCAGCCTCCAGGGGGGAGCTAACTATGGCTACACCTTC. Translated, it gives CASSLQGGANYGYTF.

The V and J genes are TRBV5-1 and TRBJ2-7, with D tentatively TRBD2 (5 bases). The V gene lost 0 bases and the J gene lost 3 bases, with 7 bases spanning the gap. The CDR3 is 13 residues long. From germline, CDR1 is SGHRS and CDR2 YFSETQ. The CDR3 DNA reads TGCGCCAGCAGCTTGGAGGCGGGCTACGAGCAGTACTTC. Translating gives CASSLEAGYEQYF.

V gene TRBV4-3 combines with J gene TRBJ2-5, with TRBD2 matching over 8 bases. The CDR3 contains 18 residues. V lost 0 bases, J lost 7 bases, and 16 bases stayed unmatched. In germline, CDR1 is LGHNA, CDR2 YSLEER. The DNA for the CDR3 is TGCGCCAGCAGCCAAGATCGGGGCCAGCGGGGGCCTCGCGGGACCCAGTACTTC. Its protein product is CASSQDRGQRGPRGTQYF.

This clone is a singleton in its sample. The CDR3 sequence is CASSSVLLAGGKKETQYF. The CDR3 nucleotides read TGTGCCAGCAGCTCAGTGTTACTAGCGGGGGGTAAGAAAGAGACCCAGTACTTC. The chain links TRBV11-2 to TRBJ2-5, with 12 bases fitting TRBD2. The CDR3 is 18 residues long. V lost 4 bases, J lost 3 bases, and 12 bases stayed unmatched. Germline assignment: CDR1 SGHAT and CDR2 FQNNGV.

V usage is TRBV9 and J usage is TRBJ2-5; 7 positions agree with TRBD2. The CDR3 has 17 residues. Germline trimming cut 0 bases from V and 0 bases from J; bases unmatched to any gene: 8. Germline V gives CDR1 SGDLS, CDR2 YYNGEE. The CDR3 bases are TGTGCCAGCAGCGTAGGAGTAGCGGGCCTGTACCAAGAGACCCAGTACTTC. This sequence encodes CASSVGVAGLYQETQYF.

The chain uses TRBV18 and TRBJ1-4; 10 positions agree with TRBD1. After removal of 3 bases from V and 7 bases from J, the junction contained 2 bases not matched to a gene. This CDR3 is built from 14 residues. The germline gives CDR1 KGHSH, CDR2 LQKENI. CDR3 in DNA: TGTGCCAGCTCACCCCGGGACAGGGGTGAAAAACTGTTTTTT. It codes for CASSPRDRGEKLFF.

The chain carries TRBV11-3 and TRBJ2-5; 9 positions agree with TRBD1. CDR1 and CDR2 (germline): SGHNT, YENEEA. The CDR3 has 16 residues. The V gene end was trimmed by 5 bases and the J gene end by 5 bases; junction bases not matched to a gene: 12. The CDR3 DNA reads TGTGCCAGCAGCCTGTCCTGGGGGACAGGGAGGGAGACCCAGTACTTC. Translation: CASSLSWGTGRETQYF.